This record covers a single T cell receptor beta chain. This clonotype showed up just a few times. Its cognate antigen has yet to be identified. Base qualities were left out, and no much larger clone turns up one base away. Ophthalmopathy patients had moderately to severely active disease, with a Clinical Activity Score of 3 or more, a NOSPECS grade of 4 or more, and a disease duration of less than 3 months. Any patient with an uncontrolled infection, another autoimmune disease, pregnancy or lactation was excluded. Diagnoses were established on the basis of clinical symptoms, serum thyroxine and TRAb, thyroid ultrasound, and orbital computed tomography. Ficoll-Paque density gradient centrifugation was used to isolate PBMCs from 9.5 to 10 ml of fresh peripheral blood. Total RNA was extracted with Trizol reagent, and quality was checked on an Agilent 2100 Bioanalyzer. These data originate in a study of T cells in Graves' hyperthyroidism and ophthalmopathy (dated by TCRdb to between 2018 and 2021). About the full investigation: Peripheral blood was sampled at the time of initial diagnosis, prior to any treatment. Prospective prediction of ophthalmopathy was tested in an independent validation cohort consisting of about 20 hyperthyroidism patients and around 17 patients who later progressed to ophthalmopathy. For training and testing, the 80 to 100 patients in the discovery cohort were randomly divided in a 7:3 ratio. TCR V-J signatures able to tell the groups apart were searched for in a discovery cohort of 90 to 100 patients, of whom around 42 had Graves' ophthalmopathy and 57 had stable Graves' hyperthyroidism. Once sampling was done, hyperthyroidism patients were given methimazole at a starting dose of 30 mg daily, whereas ophthalmopathy patients were given high-dose intravenous methylprednisolone. TCR Vbeta CDR3 sequencing of 120 to 150 peripheral blood samples (under 45 ophthalmopathy, roughly 72 hyperthyroidism and some 17 progressor patients) is reported in the paper. The study also compared thyroid tissue and blood T-cell repertoires from several Graves' hyperthyroidism patients.

The TCR beta CDR3 regions were amplified from RNA transcripts. For the first round of RT-PCR on the TCR CDR3, the HTBI primer set was used together with the Qiagen OneStep RT-PCR kit. A second multiplex PCR round built the libraries, followed by size selection and purification. The libraries were sequenced on an Illumina HiSeq2000 using paired-end 100 bp reads. On the study's bioinformatics: SOAPnuke was used to process the raw data, removing reads that contained adapters or uncalled bases, had a mean Phred below 15, or lacked an exact match to the constant primer or identifier. COPE v1.2.5 was used to merge high-quality paired reads, and clonotypes were defined as unique nucleotide sequences. MiTCR v1.1 was used to align clonotypes to the IMGT TRBV, TRBD and TRBJ reference segments. Only V-J combinations with frequency above 0.0001, covering about 99% of repertoires, were analysed. A TCS score was defined as the ratio of F50 (clonal expansion) to E x V (chaos), with BLOSUM62-based TCRdist applied between CDR3 peptides within each V-J. Welch's t-statistics and random forest reduced fewer than 600 V-J features to under 15, which were used in a naive Bayes classifier (R e1071). Using fastp at Q25 and MiXCR, TCRdb reprocessed the public reads and kept productive beta chains. When rows share a CDR3 protein, they turn into one entry using the most common DNA and genes. The V and J calls, along with clone size, are taken from TCRdb and not from the paper's own processing. Counted in this sample were approximately 570,000 distinct CDR3 sequences; 15% to 20% of them appeared once. Roughly 50% of the sample belongs to the ten largest clones.

The full study reports these points: Sample size was not statistically predetermined, and investigators were not blinded to group allocation. A 13 V-J signature model separated ophthalmopathy from stable hyperthyroidism, with 87.88% sensitivity and 81.08% specificity in cross-validation and 80%/75% in testing. Most expanded thyroid clonotypes (frequency above 0.001) were also found in blood, which suggests that blood repertoires may mirror thyroid immune responses. In validation, the model predicted progression to ophthalmopathy with approximately 71% sensitivity and less than 80% specificity, a median of 6.5 months before onset.

The receptor was isolated from a man aged 35 to 55 with Graves' ophthalmopathy. What was sequenced was blood.

Here is the DNA: TGTGCCAGCAGTTACTCACTAGCGGGTCGGGGGGAGACCCAGTACTTC. This codes for CASSYSLAGRGETQYF. This sequence uses TRBV6-2 or TRBV6-3 and TRBJ2-5; TRBD2 matches 9 bases in the middle. The germline V gene specifies MNHEY as CDR1 and SVGEGT as CDR2. The CDR3 covers 16 residues, taking in both the cysteine and the phenylalanine. CDR3 DNA is the only sequence kept; it has 48 bases, read in frame from the first base. V trim: 0 bases; J trim: 5 bases; unmatched bases: 7.